The next 30 T cell receptor beta chains were all read from a single sample in a study of control samples from healthy donors and cancer patients. TCRdb's copy holds only in-frame clones and misses some; the assay was immunoSEQ multiplex PCR. The sample lists 390,000 or so clones; around nine tenths were seen once. Sequenced input: PBMCs. The receptors shown here come from a man aged 40-49 years with head and neck cancer.

The chain recombines TRBV7-6 with TRBJ1-1; D is undetermined. Trimming stripped 5 bases from V and 0 bases from J, with 13 bases between. There are 15 residues in the CDR3. Germline loops: CDR1 SGHVS, CDR2 FNYEAQ. Here the CDR3 reads CASSLVPGMNTEAFF. The CDR3 DNA is TGTGCCAGCAGCCTAGTTCCGGGCATGAACACTGAAGCTTTCTTT.

V usage is TRBV5-6 and J usage is TRBJ1-1; D is possibly TRBD1 (6 bases). V was clipped by 3 bases and J by 4 bases, with 10 bases between them. Germline CDR1 SGHDT, CDR2 YYEEEE. The CDR3 has 13 amino acids. In nucleotides, the CDR3 is TGTGCCAGCAGCTGGGGACAACTCACTGAAGCTTTCTTT. It codes for CASSWGQLTEAFF.

The rearrangement joins TRBV15 to TRBJ1-5; D ambiguous. The V end was cut by 5 bases, the J end by 2 bases, with 7 bases between. Germline V gene data show CDR1 as LNHNV and CDR2 as YYDKDF (reference sequence). The CDR3 contains 13 residues. The CDR3 loop is CATSGQRNQPQHF. The CDR3 coding sequence is TGTGCCACCAGCGGGCAGCGCAATCAGCCCCAGCATTTT.

The rearrangement links TRBV5-4 to TRBJ2-7; 8 nucleotides match TRBD2. With 0 bases clipped from V and 0 bases from J, the junction kept 5 bases outside the gene matches. The germline V gene has CDR1 SGHNT and CDR2 YYREEE (reference sequence). The CDR3 loop spans 16 amino acids. The CDR3 region is CASSLEGSGNSYEQYF. The CDR3 DNA is TGTGCCAGCAGCTTGGAAGGTAGCGGGAACTCCTACGAGCAGTACTTC.

The chain joins TRBV10-2 to TRBJ2-2; D gene uncertain. Germline CDR1 WSHSY, CDR2 SAAADI. CDR3 length equals 15 residues. V shed 10 bases and J shed 4 bases, with 19 bases lying between them. CDR3 nucleotides: TGCGCCACCGCAGCCGGTTTTAAGAGCACCGGGGAGCTGTTTTTT. Translation: CATAAGFKSTGELFF.

Only a few counts were recorded for this clone. The chain combines TRBV5-1 with TRBJ1-3, with a possible D match to TRBD1 (5 bases). There are 14 residues in the CDR3. Germline CDR1 is SGHRS and CDR2 is YFSETQ. V lost 0 bases to trimming and J lost 2 bases, with 6 bases between them. The CDR3, as DNA: TGCGCCAGCAGCTTGGACAGGACTGGAAACACCATATATTTT. Translation: CASSLDRTGNTIYF.

Only one count was recorded for this clone. The rearrangement joins TRBV7-3 to TRBJ2-2, with 7 bases that match TRBD1. The germline gives CDR1 SGHTA, CDR2 FQGTGA. The CDR3 runs to 15 residues. Trimming removed 3 bases from V and 6 bases from J; junction bases left unmatched: 7. CDR3 sequence reads: CASSFRQGQAGELFF. The CDR3 DNA is TGTGCCAGCAGCTTCAGACAGGGTCAGGCCGGGGAGCTGTTTTTT.

This chain links TRBV4-1 with TRBJ2-4; D perhaps matches TRBD1 (7 bases). CDR1 and CDR2 from the germline V gene are MGHRA and YSYEKL. Trimming stripped 0 bases from V and 8 bases from J, with 14 bases between. CDR3 length: 15 amino acids. CDR3 sequence reads: CASSQDGGGFDIQYF. CDR3 sequence (DNA): TGCGCCAGCAGCCAAGACGGAGGGGGCTTCGACATTCAGTACTTC.

The V call is TRBV6-5, the J call TRBJ2-7; no clear D. Germline assignment: CDR1 MNHEY and CDR2 SVGAGI. Trimming took 10 bases from V and 3 from J, leaving 13 bases between them. This CDR3 contains 12 residues. CDR3 DNA: TGTGCCACCCTAGAGGCAGACTACGAGCAGTACTTC. Its protein is CATLEADYEQYF.

The rearrangement links TRBV15 to TRBJ2-2; 7 bases are shared with TRBD2. The ends lost 0 bases at V and 3 bases at J; junction bases unmatched: 4. Germline V lookup: CDR1 LNHNV, CDR2 YYDKDF (reference sequence). The CDR3 has 16 amino acids. The CDR3: CATSRERGTDTGELFF. The CDR3 DNA reads TGTGCCACCAGCAGAGAGCGGGGGACCGACACCGGGGAGCTGTTTTTT.

The genes are TRBV27 and TRBJ2-7; 9 bases are shared with TRBD1. The CDR3 totals 14 residues. Germline lookup yields CDR1 MNHEY and CDR2 SMNVEV (reference sequence). V gave up 5 bases and J gave up 4 bases; unmatched junction bases: 6. The CDR3 DNA reads TGTGCCAGCAGTGCCCGGGACAGGGATTACGAGCAGTACTTC. Its translation is CASSARDRDYEQYF.

V usage is TRBV28 and J usage is TRBJ2-3; the D gene is possibly TRBD1 (6 bases). There are 16 residues in the CDR3. Trimming removed 6 bases at V and 2 bases at J, with 18 bases between. From germline, CDR1 is MDHEN and CDR2 SYDVKM. CDR3 protein: CASRPWTELDTDTQYF. The CDR3 nucleotides read TGTGCCAGCAGGCCATGGACAGAGCTAGACACAGATACGCAGTATTTT.

The chain has TRBV4-3 and TRBJ2-3; D is ambiguous. V was trimmed by 0 bases and J by 3 bases, leaving 10 bases between them. Germline CDR1 is LGHNA and CDR2 is YSLEER. This CDR3 region has 15 residues. CDR3: CASSQDKRETDTQYF. The CDR3 bases are TGCGCCAGCAGCCAAGATAAACGTGAGACAGATACGCAGTATTTT.

The rearrangement uses TRBV3-1 (or the pseudogene TRBV3-2) and TRBJ2-7; D may be TRBD1 or TRBD2 (6 bases each). Germline-derived CDR1 and CDR2 are LGHDT and YNNKEL (reference sequence). V dropped 4 bases and J dropped 4 bases, with 14 bases sitting between them. The CDR3 is 14 amino acids. CDR3 sequence: CASSLGGGGYEQYF. In DNA, the CDR3 is TGTGCCAGCAGCCTCGGAGGGGGTGGGTACGAGCAGTACTTC.

The gene calls are TRBV12-3 or TRBV12-4 and TRBJ1-4; D perhaps matches TRBD1 (6 bases). V lost 3 bases to trimming and J lost 13 bases, with 15 bases between them. CDR3 size: 13 residues. CDR3 DNA: TGTGCCAGCAGTTTTCTCCAGCAGGACAGACTGTTTTTT. Its protein product is CASSFLQQDRLFF.

This chain connects TRBV6-5 to TRBJ2-7; D is ambiguous. There are 15 residues in the CDR3. V lost 4 bases, J lost 3 bases, and 16 bases lay in between. CDR1 and CDR2 from the germline V gene are MNHEY and SVGAGI. The CDR3 here is CASSFQRTEYYEQYF. CDR3 nucleotide sequence: TGTGCCAGCAGTTTCCAACGGACGGAGTACTACGAGCAGTACTTC.

This clone was counted a single time. The V and J genes are TRBV19 and TRBJ2-7, with D maybe TRBD2 (6 bases). V lost 5 bases to trimming and J lost 5 bases, with 31 bases between them. In germline, CDR1 is LNHDA, CDR2 SQIVND (reference sequence). The CDR3 contains 19 residues. The CDR3 sequence: CASSPSPLALGGERDEQYF. The CDR3 nucleotides are TGTGCCAGTAGTCCATCCCCCCTCGCGCTAGGAGGGGAGCGCGACGAGCAGTACTTC. Variable domain in full (rest from reference TRBV19 and TRBJ2-7): DGGITQSPKYLFRKEGQNVTLSCEQNLNHDAMYWYRQDPGQGLRLIYYSQIVNDFQKGDIAEGYSVSREKKESFPLTVTSAQKNPTAFYLCASSPSPLALGGERDEQYFGPGTRLTVT.

V and J are TRBV28 and TRBJ1-6, with a weak D call TRBD1 (6 bases). Per germline, CDR1 MDHEN and CDR2 SYDVKM. The CDR3 contains 14 residues. Trimming took 3 bases from V and 8 from J, leaving 11 bases between them. The CDR3 nucleotides are TGTGCCAGCAGTTTCTGGGGGGCTGATTCACCCCTCCACTTT. This gives the protein CASSFWGADSPLHF.

The V call is TRBV2, the J call TRBJ2-6; D possibly corresponds to TRBD1 (6 bases). Germline lookup yields CDR1 SNHLY and CDR2 FYNNEI. Trimming left V 6 bases short and J 0 bases short, with 18 bases between. This CDR3 spans 18 amino acids. CDR3 DNA sequence: TGTGCCAGCAGCTACGACGACAGGAGATTCTCTGGGGCCAACGTCCTGACTTTC. This sequence encodes CASSYDDRRFSGANVLTF.

CDR3 loop: CATSDFAGGLNEQFF. The CDR3 bases are TGTGCCACCAGTGATTTCGCGGGAGGGCTTAATGAGCAGTTCTTC. V usage is TRBV24-1 and J usage is TRBJ2-1; the match to TRBD2 covers 9 bases. With 1 base clipped from V and 7 bases from J, the junction kept 4 bases outside the gene matches. This CDR3 is built from 15 residues. Germline V gene data show CDR1 as KGHDR and CDR2 as SFDVKD.

CDR3 sequence reads: CASSIQEGTEAFF. Here the CDR3 DNA reads TGCGCCAGCAGCATTCAGGAGGGCACTGAAGCTTTCTTT. This rearrangement joins TRBV5-1 to TRBJ1-1; no clear D gene. Germline lookup yields CDR1 SGHRS and CDR2 YFSETQ. Deletions cut 4 bases from V and 4 bases from J, with 11 bases between. This CDR3 spans 13 amino acids.

This chain connects TRBV15 to TRBJ2-2; D gene uncertain. There are 14 residues in the CDR3. Trimming took 9 bases from V and 1 from J, leaving 12 bases between them. From germline, CDR1 is LNHNV and CDR2 YYDKDF (reference sequence). The CDR3 sequence: CATLRSVNTGELFF. In DNA, the CDR3 is TGTGCCACTTTAAGGAGCGTGAACACCGGGGAGCTGTTTTTT.

This sequence joins TRBV7-8 and TRBJ2-7; 7 positions match TRBD1. The germline CDR1 and CDR2 sequences are SGHVS and FQNEAQ. V shed 6 bases, J shed 5 bases, and the junction held 13 bases outside the gene matches. This CDR3 has 15 amino acids. The CDR3 loop reads CASSSGTVSGHEQYF. The CDR3 coding sequence is TGTGCCAGCAGTTCAGGGACAGTGTCTGGCCACGAGCAGTACTTC.

This rearrangement joins TRBV5-4 to TRBJ2-2; 12 positions agree with TRBD2. The CDR3 has 18 residues. V shed 0 bases, J shed 7 bases, and the junction held 10 bases outside the gene matches. Germline-derived CDR1 and CDR2 are SGHNT and YYREEE (reference sequence). The CDR3 coding sequence is TGTGCCAGCAGCTTGGGGTCCCCTAGCGGGAGGGCAGGCGGGGAGCTGTTTTTT. This gives the protein CASSLGSPSGRAGGELFF.

The V gene is TRBV10-1, the J gene TRBJ2-1, with D possibly matching TRBD1 (5 bases). The ends were cut back, 0 bases at V and 0 bases at J, with 12 bases in the middle. Germline CDR1 and CDR2: WNHNN and SYGVQD (reference sequence). The CDR3 totals 17 residues. The CDR3 spells CASSESPRGSSYNEQFF. The CDR3 region has the DNA TGCGCCAGCAGTGAGTCTCCAAGGGGAAGCTCCTACAATGAGCAGTTCTTC.

This sequence joins TRBV9 and TRBJ1-6; the D is unclear. CDR1 is SGDLS, CDR2 YYNGEE, per germline. Deletions cut 0 bases from V and 8 bases from J, with 12 bases between. The CDR3 extends over 15 amino acids. CDR3 amino acids: CASSVGPSRDSPLHF. CDR3 DNA sequence: TGTGCCAGCAGCGTAGGACCCTCACGAGATTCACCCCTCCACTTT. The variable domain in full, with the rest retrieved from reference TRBV9 and TRBJ1-6, is DSGVTQTPKHLITATGQRVTLRCSPRSGDLSVYWYQQSLDQGLQFLIQYYNGEERAKGNILERFSAQQFPDLHSELNLSSLELGDSALYFCASSVGPSRDSPLHFGNGTRLTVT.

This clone was counted once. The chain carries TRBV4-2 and TRBJ1-2; unclear D gene. The CDR3 runs 13 residues. Per the germline V gene, CDR1 is LGHNA and CDR2 is YNFKEQ. V lost 0 bases to trimming and J lost 5 bases, with 7 bases between them. The CDR3 nucleotides are TGTGCCAGCAGCCAAGATTTTTCTTATGGCTACACCTTC. Translation gives CASSQDFSYGYTF.

This rearrangement joins TRBV6-5 to TRBJ2-1; the match to TRBD1 covers 7 bases. With V trimmed by 6 bases and J by 2 bases, 1 base remained unmatched. This CDR3 is built from 13 residues. CDR1 and CDR2 from the germline V gene are MNHEY and SVGAGI. CDR3 residues: CASRGQPYNEQFF. CDR3 DNA sequence: TGTGCCAGCAGGGGACAGCCCTACAATGAGCAGTTCTTC.

The sample holds one count of this clone. This chain uses TRBV3-1 (or the pseudogene TRBV3-2) with TRBJ2-7; 7 nucleotides line up with TRBD2. The CDR3 runs 17 residues. Per the germline V gene, CDR1 is LGHDT and CDR2 is YNNKEL (reference sequence). The J segment lost 0 bases and the V segment lost 0 bases, leaving 8 bases of the junction unmatched. DNA for the CDR3: TGTGCCAGCAGCCAAGATTCGTGGCGGGGGAGCTCCTACGAGCAGTACTTC. It encodes CASSQDSWRGSSYEQYF.

The chain carries TRBV19 and TRBJ2-7; D remains ambiguous. Germline V gene data show CDR1 as LNHDA and CDR2 as SQIVND (reference sequence). Trimming left V 3 bases short and J 4 bases short, with 10 bases between. This CDR3 region has 13 residues. The CDR3 DNA is TGTGCCAGTAGTATGTTCAAAGCGTACGAGCAGTACTTC. Its protein is CASSMFKAYEQYF. The full variable domain, its missing parts supplied by reference TRBV19 and TRBJ2-7, is DGGITQSPKYLFRKEGQNVTLSCEQNLNHDAMYWYRQDPGQGLRLIYYSQIVNDFQKGDIAEGYSVSREKKESFPLTVTSAQKNPTAFYLCASSMFKAYEQYFGPGTRLTVT.